The clone carrying this T cell receptor (beta chain) was found once. No antigen is known for it. Both 60 Vbeta primers and 13 Jbeta primers went into the PCR. Measured with immunoSEQ multiplex PCR; TCRdb has only the in-frame clones, and not every one. The table includes 150,000 to 200,000 clones, less than 80% detected once. This entry is derived from a study of cytomegalovirus exposure and HLA in healthy donors. Study outcomes and limitations: Segments of the TCR beta V type were, in most cases, productive about 87% or about 30% of the time in an earlier analysis.

The length of the CDR3 is 12 residues. V dropped 2 bases and J dropped 11 bases, with 12 bases sitting between them. Germline-derived CDR1 and CDR2 are LGHNT and FRNRAP. The chain links TRBV12-5 to TRBJ1-2; D possibly corresponds to TRBD1 (5 bases). This TCR derives from a man in his forties in good health and CMV-seronegative. The sample consisted of PBMCs. CDR3 in DNA: TGTGCTAGTGGTTTGATCCGGAACAGGTACACCTTC. Translating it yields CASGLIRNRYTF. Supplemented by reference TRBV12-5 and TRBJ1-2, the full variable domain reads DARVTQTPRHKVTEMGQEVTMRCQPILGHNTVFWYRQTMMQGLELLAYFRNRAPLDDSGMPKDRFSAEMPDATLATLKIQPSEPRDSAVYFCASGLIRNRYTFGSGTRLTVV.